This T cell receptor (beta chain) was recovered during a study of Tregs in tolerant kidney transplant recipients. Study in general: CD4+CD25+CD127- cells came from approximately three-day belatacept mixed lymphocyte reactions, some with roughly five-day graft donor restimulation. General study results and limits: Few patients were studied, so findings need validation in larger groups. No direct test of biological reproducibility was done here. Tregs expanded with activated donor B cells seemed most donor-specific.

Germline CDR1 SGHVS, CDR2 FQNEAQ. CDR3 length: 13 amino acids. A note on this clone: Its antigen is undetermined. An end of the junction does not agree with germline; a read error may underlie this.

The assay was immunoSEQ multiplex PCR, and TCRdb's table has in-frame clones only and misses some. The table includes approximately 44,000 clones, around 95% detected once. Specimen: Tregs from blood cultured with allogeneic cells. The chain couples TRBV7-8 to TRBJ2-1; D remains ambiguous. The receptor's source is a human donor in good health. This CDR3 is CASSIGPYDEQFF. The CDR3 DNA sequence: TGTGCCAGCAGCATAGGCCCCTACGATGAGCAGTTCTTC. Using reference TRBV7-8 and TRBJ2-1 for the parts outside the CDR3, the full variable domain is GAGVSQSPRYKVAKRGQDVALRCDPISGHVSLFWYQQALGQGPEFLTYFQNEAQLDKSGLPSDRFFAERPEGSVSTLKIQRTQQEDSAVYLCASSIGPYDEQFFGPGTRLTVL.